This TCR beta chain was sequenced in a study of blood T cells in healthy people across ages. Study results and caveats: A greater number of naive CD4+ cells and higher diversity distinguished long-lived donors from aged donors. Measured against age, TCR beta diversity per million T cells decreased in a roughly linear manner.

Germline lookup yields CDR1 SGHKS and CDR2 YYEKEE (reference sequence). The CDR3 loop spans 14 amino acids. The germline V and J ends were trimmed by 1 base and 2 bases, with 9 bases remaining between them. About this clonotype itself: What it binds is not known.

Total RNA, at least 5 micrograms per sample, came from PBMCs. With a J-beta primer mix and a sample-barcoded 5' primer, a second PCR ran about 7 to 12 cycles. TCRdb re-called the 5' RACE reads through MiXCR, storing one row per CDR3 protein. Here the sample spans 1.5 million to 2 million distinct CDR3 sequences, roughly 27% being singletons. Material: blood. This chain connects TRBV5-5 to TRBJ2-5; maybe TRBD1 (5 bases). This TCR derives from a woman in her thirties in good health. The CDR3 DNA reads as TGTGCCAGCAGCTTGAGGACACATCAAGAGACCCAGTACTTC. Protein sequence: CASSLRTHQETQYF.